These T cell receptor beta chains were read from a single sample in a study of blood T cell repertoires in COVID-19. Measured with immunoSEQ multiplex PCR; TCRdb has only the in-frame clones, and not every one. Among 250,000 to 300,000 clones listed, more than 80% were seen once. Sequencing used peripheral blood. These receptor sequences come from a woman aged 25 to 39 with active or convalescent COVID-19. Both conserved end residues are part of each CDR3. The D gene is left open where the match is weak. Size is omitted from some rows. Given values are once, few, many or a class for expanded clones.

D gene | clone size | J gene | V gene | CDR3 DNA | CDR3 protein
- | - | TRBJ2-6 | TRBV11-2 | TGTGCCAGCAGCTTTTTCGGGTCTGGGGCCAACGTCCTGACTTTC | CASSFFGSGANVLTF
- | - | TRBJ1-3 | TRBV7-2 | TGTGCCAGCAGCCCTCTGGGAGGCCCCAACTCTGGAAACACCATATATTTT | CASSPLGGPNSGNTIYF
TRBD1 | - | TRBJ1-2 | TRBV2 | TGTGCCAGCACTATGGGACAGTTCTATGGCTACACCTTC | CASTMGQFYGYTF
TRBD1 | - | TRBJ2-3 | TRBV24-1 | TGTGCCACCAGTGACCCGGGACAGGGCTCGGGTACAGATACGCAGTATTTT | CATSDPGQGSGTDTQYF
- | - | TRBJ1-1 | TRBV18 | TGTGCCAGCTCCGAAAACCGGGTTACGAACACTGAAGCTTTCTTT | CASSENRVTNTEAFF
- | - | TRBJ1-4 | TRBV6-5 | TGTGCCAGCAGTTACTCTCAGACAACTAATGAAAAACTGTTTTTT | CASSYSQTTNEKLFF
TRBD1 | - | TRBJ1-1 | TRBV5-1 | TGCGCCAGCAGCCGGGGACAGGCGAACACTGAAGCTTTCTTT | CASSRGQANTEAFF
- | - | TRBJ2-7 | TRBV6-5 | TGTGCCAGCAGTTTGTACCGGGACACCTCCTACGAGCAGTACTTC | CASSLYRDTSYEQYF
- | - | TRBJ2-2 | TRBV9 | TGTGCCAGCAGCGGCTCCAGTTCCACCGGGGAGCTGTTTTTT | CASSGSSSTGELFF
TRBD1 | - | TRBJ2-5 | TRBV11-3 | TGTGCCAGCAGCCGACAGGGTAATGTGGGAGAGACCCAGTACTTC | CASSRQGNVGETQYF
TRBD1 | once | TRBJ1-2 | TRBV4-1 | TGCGCCAGCAGTCAGGGACTCCGGGACAGGGGCTATGGCTACACCTTC | CASSQGLRDRGYGYTF
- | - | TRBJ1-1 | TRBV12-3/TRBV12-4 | TGTGCCAGCACCAACGGGAACACTGAAGCTTTCTTT | CASTNGNTEAFF
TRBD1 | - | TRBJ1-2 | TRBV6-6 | TGTGCCAGCAGTCCCCCGGACAGGGTCTATGGCTACACCTTC | CASSPPDRVYGYTF
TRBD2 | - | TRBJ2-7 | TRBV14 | TGTGCCAGCAGCCAACAGGGAGGGTCCCCCGAGCAGTACTTC | CASSQQGGSPEQYF
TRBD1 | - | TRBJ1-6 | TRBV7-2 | TGTGCCAGCAGGGGGAACAGGGGGCTATATAATTCACCCCTCCACTTT | CASRGNRGLYNSPLHF
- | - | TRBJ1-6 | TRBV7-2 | TGTGCCAGCAGCTTAGTGGGGGCACAAGTAGGGTCACCCCTCCACTTT | CASSLVGAQVGSPLHF
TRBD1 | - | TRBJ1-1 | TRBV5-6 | TGTGCCAGCAGCTTGGACAGGGGCCTATCGGACACTGAAGCTTTCTTT | CASSLDRGLSDTEAFF
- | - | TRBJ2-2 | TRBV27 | TGTGCCAGCAGGGCTCTGAACACCGGGGAGCTGTTTTTT | CASRALNTGELFF
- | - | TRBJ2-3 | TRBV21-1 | TGTGCCAGCAGCCTCCACCTAGGGGGCGGTATAACAGATACGCAGTATTTT | CASSLHLGGGITDTQYF
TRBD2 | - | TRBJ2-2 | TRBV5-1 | TGCGCCAGCAGCTTCTGGACTAGCGGGACCGGGGAGCTGTTTTTT | CASSFWTSGTGELFF
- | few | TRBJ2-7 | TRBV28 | TGTGCCAGCTCCAGGGGCTACGAGCAGTACTTC | CASSRGYEQYF
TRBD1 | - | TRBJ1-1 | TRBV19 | TGTGCCAGTACCCAGACAGGGGGCTTCACTGAAGCTTTCTTT | CASTQTGGFTEAFF
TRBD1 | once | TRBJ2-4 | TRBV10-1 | TGCGCCAGCAGTGAGTCGGGACAGAAAAACATTCAGTACTTC | CASSESGQKNIQYF
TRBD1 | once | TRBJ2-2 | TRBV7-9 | TGTGCCAGCAGCTGGAGGACAGGGACGGGCGGGGAGCTGTTTTTT | CASSWRTGTGGELFF
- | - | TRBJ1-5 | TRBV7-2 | TGTGCCAGCAGATCTACGGGGGGGCAGCCCCAGCATTTT | CASRSTGGQPQHF
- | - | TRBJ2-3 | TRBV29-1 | TGCAGCGCCCATCAGGGGCCAGATACGCAGTATTTT | CSAHQGPDTQYF
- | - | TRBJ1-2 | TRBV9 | TGTGCCAGCTCCCCGGACAGTCGAAATTCGTATGGCTACACCTTC | CASSPDSRNSYGYTF
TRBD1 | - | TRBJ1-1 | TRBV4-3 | TGCGCCAGCAGCCAAGTAACCGGGACAGGGGTATTGGCTTTCTTT | CASSQVTGTGVLAFF
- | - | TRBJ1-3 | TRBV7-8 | TGTGCCAGCAGCTTAGGGGGAGCTGGAAACACCATATATTTT | CASSLGGAGNTIYF
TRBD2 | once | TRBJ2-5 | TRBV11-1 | TGTGCCAGCAGCCACCGGACTAGGGAGCAAGAGACCCAGTACTTC | CASSHRTREQETQYF
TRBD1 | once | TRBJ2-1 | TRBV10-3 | TGTGCCATCAGTTTTGGGACAGGGGATGAGCAGTTCTTC | CAISFGTGDEQFF